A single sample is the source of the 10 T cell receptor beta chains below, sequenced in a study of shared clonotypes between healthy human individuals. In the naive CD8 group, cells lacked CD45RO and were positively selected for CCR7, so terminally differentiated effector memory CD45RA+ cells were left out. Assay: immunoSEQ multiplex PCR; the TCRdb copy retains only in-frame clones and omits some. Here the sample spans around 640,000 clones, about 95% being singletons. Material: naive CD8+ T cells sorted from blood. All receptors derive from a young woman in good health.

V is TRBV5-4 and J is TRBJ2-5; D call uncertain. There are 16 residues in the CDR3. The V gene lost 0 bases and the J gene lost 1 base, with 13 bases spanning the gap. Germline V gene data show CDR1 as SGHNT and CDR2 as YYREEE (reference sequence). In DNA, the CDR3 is TGTGCCAGCAGCTTGGGGGGATATCCGAGCCAAGAGACCCAGTACTTC. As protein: CASSLGGYPSQETQYF.

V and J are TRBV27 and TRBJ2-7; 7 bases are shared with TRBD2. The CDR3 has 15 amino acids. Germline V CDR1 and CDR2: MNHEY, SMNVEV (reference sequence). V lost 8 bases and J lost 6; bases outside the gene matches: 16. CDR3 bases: TGTGCCAGCCTTCGGACCCAGGACGGGAGGCTCGAGCAGTACTTC. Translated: CASLRTQDGRLEQYF.

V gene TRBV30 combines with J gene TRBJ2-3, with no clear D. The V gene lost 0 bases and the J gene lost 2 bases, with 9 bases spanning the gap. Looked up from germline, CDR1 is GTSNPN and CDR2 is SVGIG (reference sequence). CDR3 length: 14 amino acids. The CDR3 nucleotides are TGTGCCTGGAGTGTCGGCCAGAACACAGATACGCAGTATTTT. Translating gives CAWSVGQNTDTQYF.

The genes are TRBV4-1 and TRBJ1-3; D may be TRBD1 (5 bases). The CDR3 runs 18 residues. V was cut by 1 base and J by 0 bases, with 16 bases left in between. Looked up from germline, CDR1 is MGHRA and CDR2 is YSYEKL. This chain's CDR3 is CASSQVGDSSYSGNTIYF. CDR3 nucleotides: TGCGCCAGCAGCCAAGTGGGTGACAGTTCCTACTCTGGAAACACCATATATTTT.

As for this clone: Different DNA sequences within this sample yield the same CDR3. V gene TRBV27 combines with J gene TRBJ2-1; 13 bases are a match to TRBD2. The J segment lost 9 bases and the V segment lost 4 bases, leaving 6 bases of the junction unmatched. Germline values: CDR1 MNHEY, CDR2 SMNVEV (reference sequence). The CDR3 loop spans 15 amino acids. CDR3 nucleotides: TGTGCCAGCAGTTCTGGGACTAGCGGGATGGGTGAGCAGTTCTTC. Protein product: CASSSGTSGMGEQFF.

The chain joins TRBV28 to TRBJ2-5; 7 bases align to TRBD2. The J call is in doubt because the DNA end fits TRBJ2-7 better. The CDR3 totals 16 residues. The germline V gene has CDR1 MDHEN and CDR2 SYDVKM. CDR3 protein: CASRTMGLPDLDEQYF. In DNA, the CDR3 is TGTGCCAGCAGAACCATGGGACTACCCGACCTAGACGAGCAGTACTTC.

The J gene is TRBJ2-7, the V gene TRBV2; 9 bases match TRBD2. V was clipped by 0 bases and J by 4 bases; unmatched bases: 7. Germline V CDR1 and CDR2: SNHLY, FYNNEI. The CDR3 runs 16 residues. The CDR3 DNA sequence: TGTGCCAGCAGTGAAGCGCACGCTAGCGGGAAGTACGAGCAGTACTTC. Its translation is CASSEAHASGKYEQYF.

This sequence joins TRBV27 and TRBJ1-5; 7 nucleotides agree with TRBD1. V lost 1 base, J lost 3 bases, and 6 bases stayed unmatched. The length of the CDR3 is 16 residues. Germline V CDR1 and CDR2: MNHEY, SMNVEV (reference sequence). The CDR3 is CASSLFGTADNQPQHF. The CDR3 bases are TGTGCCAGCAGTTTATTCGGGACAGCGGACAATCAGCCCCAGCATTTT.

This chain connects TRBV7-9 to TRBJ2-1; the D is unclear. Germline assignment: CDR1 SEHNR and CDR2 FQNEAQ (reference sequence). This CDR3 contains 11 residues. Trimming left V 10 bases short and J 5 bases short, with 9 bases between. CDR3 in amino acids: CATVLDNEQFF. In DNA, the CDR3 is TGTGCCACCGTACTGGACAATGAGCAGTTCTTC.

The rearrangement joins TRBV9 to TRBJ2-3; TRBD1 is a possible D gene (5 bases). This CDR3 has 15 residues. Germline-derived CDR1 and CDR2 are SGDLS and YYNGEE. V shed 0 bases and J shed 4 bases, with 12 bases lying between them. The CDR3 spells CASSVGRVRADTQYF. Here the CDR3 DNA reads TGTGCCAGCAGCGTAGGCAGGGTAAGGGCAGATACGCAGTATTTT.